A selection of T cell receptor beta chains follows, all from one sample in a study of blood T cell repertoires in COVID-19. Produced via immunoSEQ multiplex PCR; TCRdb's table is partial and in-frame only. The sample includes 270,000 or so clones, 86% of them seen just once. Sample: peripheral blood. The receptors stem from a young woman with active or convalescent COVID-19. The CDR3 runs from the conserved cysteine through the conserved F or W. The D gene is left open where the match is weak. The size field is filled for only some rows; it gives once, few, many or a size class.

d_gene | j_gene | abundance | v_gene | CDR3nt | CDR3aa
TRBD2 | TRBJ2-3 | . | TRBV5-1 | TGCGCCAGCAGCTTGGGCCTAGCGGGGACTAGCACAGATACGCAGTATTTT | CASSLGLAGTSTDTQYF
. | TRBJ2-1 | once | TRBV25-1 | TGTGCCAGCAGTGACAGAAATGAGCAGTTCTTC | CASSDRNEQFF
TRBD1 | TRBJ1-2 | . | TRBV29-1 | TGCAGCGTCTACGATGGGACAGCACACCTTGGCTACACCTTC | CSVYDGTAHLGYTF
. | TRBJ1-2 | . | TRBV30 | TGTGCCTGGAGCCAATTGTTAAGGGGAGGCGATGGCTACACCTTC | CAWSQLLRGGDGYTF
TRBD1 | TRBJ1-4 | . | TRBV18 | TGTGCCAGCACAGAACAGGGGCCAACTAATGAAAAACTGTTTTTT | CASTEQGPTNEKLFF
. | TRBJ1-3 | few | TRBV19 | TGTGCCAGTAGTATCTCCTCTGGAAACACCATATATTTT | CASSISSGNTIYF
. | TRBJ1-2 | . | TRBV5-1 | TGCGCCAGCAGCGGCGGGGAGGGCGCCTATGGCTACACCTTC | CASSGGEGAYGYTF
. | TRBJ1-6 | . | TRBV9 | TGTGCCAGCAGCCAGGGCCTTTCACCCCTCCACTTT | CASSQGLSPLHF
. | TRBJ1-1 | . | TRBV7-9 | TGTGCCAGCAGCTTAGATTGGGGGGGAGAAGCTTTCTTT | CASSLDWGGEAFF
TRBD1 | TRBJ1-2 | once | TRBV2 | TGTGCCAGCAGTTTTGGACAGGGAGGGTATGGCTACACCTTC | CASSFGQGGYGYTF
. | TRBJ2-6 | once | TRBV28 | TGTGCCAGCAGTTTATTTGGACAGCTCGGGGCCAACGTCCTGACTTTC | CASSLFGQLGANVLTF
. | TRBJ2-7 | . | TRBV6-5 | TGTGCCAGCACAAGGAGCTCCTACGAGCAGTACTTC | CASTRSSYEQYF
. | TRBJ1-5 | . | TRBV19 | TGTGCCAGTGACTGGGGGGGAAATAGCAATCAGCCCCAGCATTTT | CASDWGGNSNQPQHF
. | TRBJ1-2 | . | TRBV3-1/TRBV3-2 | TGTGCCAGCAGCCAAACAAGTCTGGGCTACACCTTC | CASSQTSLGYTF
. | TRBJ1-6 | . | TRBV30 | TGTGCCTGGAGATCGGTCTCCTATAATTCACCCCTCCACTTT | CAWRSVSYNSPLHF
. | TRBJ2-7 | few | TRBV7-9 | TGTGCCAGCAGCCGGCATGCGGCCCCCTACGAGCAGTACTTC | CASSRHAAPYEQYF
. | TRBJ1-5 | once | TRBV19 | TGTGCCAGTAGCTTGCGGAGCAATCAGCCCCAGCATTTT | CASSLRSNQPQHF
. | TRBJ2-7 | once | TRBV4-1 | TGCGCCAGCAGCCCAGGGCCCCAGCTTTACGAGCAGTACTTC | CASSPGPQLYEQYF
. | TRBJ1-6 | . | TRBV6-1 | TGTGCCAGCAGTGACGCGGGGAATTCACCCCTCCACTTT | CASSDAGNSPLHF
. | TRBJ2-7 | . | TRBV13 | TGTGCCAGCAGCTTAGCGGGGGGCCGAAGGAACGAGCAGTACTTC | CASSLAGGRRNEQYF
TRBD1 | TRBJ2-7 | . | TRBV5-1 | TGCGCCAGCAGCCGAATACAGGGGGCGTTCTACGAGCAGTACTTC | CASSRIQGAFYEQYF